Each of the 27 T cell receptor beta chains below was sequenced from the same sample in a study of molecular identifiers for immune sequencing clone quantification. TCRdb redid the calling of the PCR reads with MiXCR, one entry per CDR3 protein. This table has 30,000 to 40,000 distinct CDR3 sequences, about 18% appearing once. Input material: naive CD8+ T cells from blood, with Jurkat cell RNA spiked in. Subset described: FACS-sorted CD8+CD4-CCR7+CD45RA+ naive T cells. The receptors stem from a human donor in good health. Some libraries in this study had Jurkat cell RNA spiked in.

About this clonotype: A much bigger clone sits one base away, suggesting this may be a read error. V usage is TRBV7-9 and J usage is TRBJ2-1; D is possibly TRBD1 (5 bases). Germline V CDR1 and CDR2: SEHNR, FQNEAQ (reference sequence). The CDR3 is 11 residues long. CDR3 loop: CASSTDNERFF. In nucleotides, the CDR3 is TGTGCCAGCAGTACGGACAATGAGCGGTTCTTC.

There are many counts of this clonotype. The chain has TRBV6-2 or TRBV6-3 and TRBJ2-7; D perhaps matches TRBD1 (6 bases). CDR3 size: 14 residues. The V gene lost 5 bases and the J gene lost 1 base, with 12 bases spanning the gap. Germline lookup yields CDR1 MNHEY and CDR2 SVGEGT. In nucleotides, the CDR3 is TGTGCCAGCAGTCACGGTACAGGGTCCTACGAGCAGTACTTC. Translated: CASSHGTGSYEQYF.

This clonotype was counted between two and nine times. The chain couples TRBV3-1 to TRBJ1-1, with TRBD1 matching over 9 bases. The CDR3 is 14 residues long. J gave up 4 bases and V 4 bases, and 4 bases lay outside the gene matches. Germline V gives CDR1 LGHDT, CDR2 YNNKEL (reference sequence). Here the CDR3 reads CASSLGDRATEAFF. As DNA, the CDR3 is TGTGCCAGCAGCCTAGGGGACAGGGCCACTGAAGCTTTCTTT.

This clonotype was picked up many times. This chain's CDR3 is CASSTQDLGQETQYF. CDR3 bases: TGTGCCAGCAGCACCCAGGACCTTGGCCAAGAGACCCAGTACTTC. This chain connects TRBV9 to TRBJ2-5; D is ambiguous. This CDR3 has 15 residues. Germline V gene sequence: CDR1 SGDLS, CDR2 YYNGEE. Deletions cut 4 bases from V and 1 base from J, with 14 bases between.

On this clonotype itself: A read error may explain this, as a much larger clone is one base away. The chain couples TRBV30 to TRBJ2-7; D call uncertain. Trimming removed 1 base from V and 2 bases from J, with 6 bases in between. Germline CDR1 is GTSNPN and CDR2 is SVGIG (reference sequence). The CDR3 runs 12 residues. The CDR3 sequence: CAWSEPAYEQYF. The CDR3 coding sequence is TGTGCCTGGAGTGAGCCAGCCTACGAGCAGTACTTC.

This clonotype was detected ten times or more. The rearrangement links TRBV5-4 to TRBJ2-7; a possible D gene is TRBD2 (6 bases). The CDR3 has 15 amino acids. Trimming took 3 bases from V and 5 from J, leaving 18 bases between them. CDR1 SGHNT and CDR2 YYREEE come from the germline V gene (reference sequence). The CDR3 sequence is CASSSLADRSNEQYF. DNA for the CDR3: TGTGCCAGCAGCTCCTTAGCGGACCGAAGCAACGAGCAGTACTTC.

This clonotype was recorded many times. The chain recombines TRBV9 with TRBJ2-3; D is ambiguous. Trimming pared 4 bases from V and 0 bases from J, leaving 18 bases between. Germline V gene sequence: CDR1 SGDLS, CDR2 YYNGEE. The length of the CDR3 is 17 residues. The CDR3: CASSSGIGSDSTDTQYF. CDR3 coding DNA: TGTGCCAGCAGCTCCGGAATCGGTTCGGATAGCACAGATACGCAGTATTTT.

As concerns this clonotype: A clone one base away is much larger, so this may be a read error. This rearrangement joins TRBV27 to TRBJ2-7; 9 nucleotides agree with TRBD2. Germline V CDR1 and CDR2: MNHEY, SMNVEV (reference sequence). This CDR3 comprises 16 residues. This chain's CDR3 is CASNLSLAGGPGEQYF. The CDR3 DNA reads as TGTGCCAGCAATTTATCTCTCGCGGGAGGGCCTGGCGAGCAGTACTTC.

This chain links TRBV4-1 with TRBJ1-5; possible D gene TRBD1, 6 bases. Trimming left V 1 base short and J 2 bases short, with 15 bases between. CDR1 MGHRA and CDR2 YSYEKL come from the germline V gene. The CDR3 has 17 residues. Here the CDR3 reads CASSQAFPGAGNQPQHF. The CDR3 DNA sequence: TGCGCCAGCAGCCAAGCCTTCCCAGGGGCGGGCAATCAGCCCCAGCATTTT.

Ten or more counts support this clonotype. V and J are TRBV7-9 and TRBJ2-1; no clear D gene. V lost 5 bases to trimming and J lost 2 bases, with 1 base between them. The CDR3 loop spans 11 amino acids. Germline values: CDR1 SEHNR, CDR2 FQNEAQ (reference sequence). The CDR3 nucleotides read TGTGCCAGCAGCGCCTACAATGAGCAGTTCTTC. Its translation: CASSAYNEQFF.

The V gene is TRBV11-2, the J gene TRBJ2-2; no clear D. The CDR3 contains 14 residues. V lost 5 bases, J lost 2 bases, and 9 bases lay in between. Looked up from germline, CDR1 is SGHAT and CDR2 is FQNNGV. CDR3 sequence reads: CASSARHNTGELFF. Here the CDR3 DNA reads TGTGCCAGCAGCGCTCGACATAACACCGGGGAGCTGTTTTTT.

This clonotype has only a few counts. V and J are TRBV27 and TRBJ2-7, with a weak D call TRBD1 (5 bases). The CDR3 totals 13 residues. Per germline, CDR1 MNHEY and CDR2 SMNVEV (reference sequence). V dropped 4 bases and J dropped 3 bases, with 10 bases sitting between them. The CDR3 spells CASSWGWGYEQYF. As DNA, the CDR3 is TGTGCCAGCAGTTGGGGCTGGGGCTACGAGCAGTACTTC.

This clonotype showed up many times. The genes are TRBV10-3 and TRBJ2-6, with D perhaps assigned TRBD1 or TRBD2 (5 bases each). Trimming pared 2 bases from V and 0 bases from J, leaving 17 bases between. CDR1 and CDR2 (germline): ENHRY, SYGVKD. The CDR3 spans 19 residues. The CDR3 is CAISEQGAVSLSGANVLTF. The CDR3 DNA reads TGTGCCATCAGTGAGCAGGGAGCTGTTTCTCTCTCTGGGGCCAACGTCCTGACTTTC.

Remarks on this clonotype: One end of the junction fails to match germline, which may point to a read error. This sequence joins TRBV4-1 and TRBJ1-4; D is possibly TRBD1 (5 bases). CDR1 and CDR2 (germline): MGHRA, YSYEKL. The CDR3 has 17 amino acids. The chain's CDR3 is CAGSQTPSGGSNEKLLF. CDR3 nucleotide sequence: TGCGCCGGCAGCCAAACCCCCAGCGGGGGGTCTAATGAAAAACTGCTTTTT.

The rearrangement joins TRBV4-3 to TRBJ2-1, with a possible D match to TRBD2 (5 bases). The V end was cut by 0 bases, the J end by 10 bases, with 13 bases between. From germline, CDR1 is LGHNA and CDR2 YSLEER. The CDR3 contains 14 residues. This CDR3 reads CASSQDEGAEEQFF. The CDR3 region has the DNA TGCGCCAGCAGCCAAGACGAGGGAGCCGAGGAGCAGTTCTTC.

Many counts were recorded for this clonotype. The rearrangement uses TRBV6-1 and TRBJ1-1; possible D gene TRBD1, 6 bases. The CDR3 contains 19 residues. The germline V gene encodes CDR1 MNHNS and CDR2 SASEGT. Trimming pared 1 base from V and 0 bases from J, leaving 21 bases between. The CDR3 DNA is TGTGCCAGCAGTGAAGAGGTATGGGCACTCCGGGACATGAACACTGAAGCTTTCTTT. The encoded protein is CASSEEVWALRDMNTEAFF.

V usage is TRBV14 and J usage is TRBJ2-1; no definite D call. CDR1 is SGHDN, CDR2 FVKESK, per germline. CDR3 length equals 13 residues. Trimming took off 4 bases at V and 8 bases at J, with 12 bases between the two ends. In DNA, the CDR3 is TGTGCCAGCAGCCTTATCGACTTAGATGAGCAGTTCTTC. This encodes CASSLIDLDEQFF.

By share of the sample, this clonotype is medium-sized. The chain couples TRBV12-3 or TRBV12-4 to TRBJ2-4; possible D gene TRBD1, 6 bases. V lost 2 bases and J lost 3, with 17 bases in between. There are 17 residues in the CDR3. CDR3 in amino acids: CASSLYGGGVGKNIQYF. In nucleotides, the CDR3 is TGTGCCAGCAGTTTATATGGGGGCGGTGTCGGCAAAAACATTCAGTACTTC.

Concerning this clonotype itself: A single base separates this from a much larger clone, so it may be a read error. This chain connects TRBV5-6 to TRBJ2-5; no reliable D call. The germline gives CDR1 SGHDT, CDR2 YYEEEE. This CDR3 has 16 residues. Between the trimmed V and J ends, which lost 7 bases and 2 bases, there was a span of 21 bases. CDR3 DNA: TGTGCCAGCGGCTCGCCCCCCCTGGCAGGTCAAGAGACCCAGTACTTC. Translated, it gives CASGSPPLAGQETQYF.

The V gene is TRBV27, the J gene TRBJ1-1; no clear D gene. Germline CDR1 is MNHEY and CDR2 is SMNVEV (reference sequence). The V gene lost 2 bases and the J gene lost 4 bases, with 14 bases spanning the gap. The CDR3 covers 15 residues. This chain's CDR3 is CASSLIGGLGTEAFF. CDR3 bases: TGTGCCAGCAGTTTAATCGGCGGCCTGGGCACTGAAGCTTTCTTT.

This clonotype was recorded at least ten times. The chain joins TRBV6-1 to TRBJ1-5; possible D gene TRBD1, 5 bases. V was shortened by 0 bases and J by 2 bases, with 11 bases between the two germline ends. This CDR3 has 16 amino acids. Germline CDR1 and CDR2: MNHNS and SASEGT. CDR3 in amino acids: CASSEARGAGNQPQHF. For the CDR3, the DNA is TGTGCCAGCAGTGAAGCACGAGGGGCAGGCAATCAGCCCCAGCATTTT.

Ten or more counts support this clonotype. The J gene is TRBJ2-3, the V gene TRBV6-6; 9 bases agree with TRBD2. J was trimmed by 1 base and V by 7 bases; bases with no gene match: 12. CDR3 length equals 17 residues. The germline gives CDR1 MNHNY, CDR2 SVGAGI (reference sequence). DNA of the CDR3: TGTGCCAGCACCCCGCCGGCGCGGGAGGGGGGCACAGATACGCAGTATTTT. Translation: CASTPPAREGGTDTQYF.

This clonotype occurred many times. V usage is TRBV7-9 and J usage is TRBJ2-3; D remains ambiguous. CDR3 length: 15 residues. Trimming took 5 bases from V and 6 from J, leaving 18 bases between them. Looked up from germline, CDR1 is SEHNR and CDR2 is FQNEAQ (reference sequence). The DNA of the CDR3 is TGTGCCAGCAGCCTCCCAGTCGGTCGTATGGATACGCAGTATTTT. This codes for CASSLPVGRMDTQYF.

This clonotype came up once. This may be a read error, as it is one base from a much larger clone. V and J are TRBV29-1 and TRBJ2-7; 7 nucleotides line up with TRBD2. CDR3 length: 15 residues. CDR1 SQVTM and CDR2 ANQGSEA come from the germline V gene. Trimming cost V 4 bases and J 2 bases; bases outside gene matches: 11. The CDR3 DNA follows: TGCAGCGTTGTTTTGGGGGGGTTGGGCACCTACGAGCAGTACTTC. It yields the protein CSVVLGGLGTYEQYF.

The chain uses TRBV6-1 and TRBJ2-3; the D gene is possibly TRBD1 (6 bases). CDR3 size: 15 residues. Deletions cut 6 bases from V and 0 bases from J, with 13 bases between. Germline CDR1 MNHNS, CDR2 SASEGT. DNA for the CDR3: TGTGCCAGCAGGGAAACAGGGTCTAGCACAGATACGCAGTATTTT. Translating it yields CASRETGSSTDTQYF.

This clonotype is medium-sized by share. The CDR3 spells CASSLEDAGLITDTQYF. As DNA, the CDR3 is TGTGCCAGCAGCCTAGAAGATGCGGGTCTGATTACAGATACGCAGTATTTT. The genes are TRBV7-2 and TRBJ2-3, with a possible D match to TRBD2 (5 bases). V was trimmed by 5 bases and J by 3 bases, leaving 21 bases between them. CDR1 and CDR2 from the germline V gene are SGHTA and FQGNSA. The CDR3 covers 17 residues. Together with reference TRBV7-2 and TRBJ2-3, the CDR3 gives the full variable domain: GAGVSQSPSNKVTEKGKDVELRCDPISGHTALYWYRQSLGQGLEFLIYFQGNSAPDKSGLPSDRFSAERTGGSVSTLTIQRTQQEDSAVYLCASSLEDAGLITDTQYFGPGTRLTVL.

This clonotype was recorded many times. The chain combines TRBV12-3 or TRBV12-4 with TRBJ2-3; possible D gene TRBD2, 5 bases. V lost 7 bases to trimming and J lost 0 bases, with 26 bases between them. This CDR3 spans 19 amino acids. CDR3 in DNA: TGTGCCAGCACCCCACGGGCCCCCAACGACTATTCTAGCACAGATACGCAGTATTTT. Its protein product is CASTPRAPNDYSSTDTQYF.